What follows is one T cell receptor beta chain and its context. It has no known antigen specificity. Base qualities were left out, and no much larger clone turns up one base away. Libraries were made using the immunoSEQ multiplex PCR assay. The authors' analysis ran thus. A statistical classification framework was developed to diagnose cytomegalovirus status using the catalog of TCR beta chain sequences. This immuneACCESS table, as held by TCRdb, lists in-frame sequences with V and J called but not all clones. Of the missing ones, under half trace to an unresolved V gene in checked studies; the others have no known cause. V, J and clone size were drawn from that table, and D and trimming were deduced from the DNA. Recorded for this sample are tens of thousands of clones; approximately 90% of them occurred a single time. The ten most abundant clones make up around 2.1% of the sample. This specimen comes from a study of cytomegalovirus exposure and HLA in healthy donors (dated by TCRdb to between 2016 and 2019). For the study in its entirety: According to a later analysis, one platform produced both the 110 or so validation repertoires and the 700 or so repertoires of the first cohort. The study was designed to test whether signatures of past pathogen exposure could be identified by cataloging public T cell receptors. To predict cytomegalovirus infection status, the study brought together high-throughput TCR immunosequencing, statistical association of individual TCRs with disease status, and machine learning. In addition to the first cohort of about 650 subjects, a separate validation cohort of 120 different subjects was used.

Broad study findings and their caveats: All 110 or so repertoires were used to score co-occurrence in the validation cohort in a later analysis, because that analysis had no HLA typing for the cohort. Across donors, most TCR sequences were observed very rarely, whereas some public TCRs were present in many individuals. In both the original and validation cohorts, the classifier was reported to diagnose cytomegalovirus status with high specificity and sensitivity. It was suggested by the authors that the approach could potentially be generalized to other disease states and immunological phenotypes. Of the cluster scores, roughly 95% were above 0 in a later analysis, which found that TCRs clustered in the first cohort also tended to co-occur in the roughly 130 validation repertoires. In vitro tests confirmed that three of the cytomegalovirus-associated TCR beta chains recognize cytomegalovirus antigens. The study gave a list of under 200 TCR beta chains associated with cytomegalovirus.

Separate from the approximately 700-subject first cohort, the validation cohort of roughly 130 subjects was the group to which the donors belonged. From its cysteine to its phenylalanine, the CDR3 spans 19 amino acids. The entry retains the CDR3 DNA only, 57 bases that are in frame from base 1. At the junction V is shortened by 0 bases and J by 0 bases, with 20 bases in between. The germline V gene (reference sequence) yields LNHDA for CDR1 and SQIVND for CDR2. Material: PBMCs. The chain is assembled from TRBV19 and TRBJ1-1, with the D gene call left open. This receptor was obtained from a man aged 25 to 45 in good health and CMV-seronegative. The CDR3 reads CASSIEHRQATTMNTEAFF. In nucleotide form, the sequence is TGTGCCAGTAGTATAGAGCACCGGCAGGCGACCACCATGAACACTGAAGCTTTCTTT.